The 16 T cell receptor beta chains below come from one sample, sequenced in a study of identical twins. One entry per CDR3 protein, called by TCRdb with MiXCR from the 5' RACE reads. The sample holds approximately 680,000 distinct CDR3 sequences; 7% to 7.5% are singletons and the top ten take 1.5% to 2%. The same sample was also used in a study of yellow fever vaccine responses in identical twins.

Source material: PBMCs. The receptors stem from a woman in her late teens or twenties in good health.

This clonotype turned up a few times. This rearrangement joins TRBV2 to TRBJ2-5; the D is unclear. The CDR3 sequence is 10 residues long. Trimming removed 7 bases at V and 5 bases at J, with 5 bases between. Germline CDR1 SNHLY, CDR2 FYNNEI. This CDR3 is CASTEETQYF. CDR3 DNA: TGTGCCAGCACCGAGGAGACCCAGTACTTC.

The chain has TRBV10-2 and TRBJ2-1; 7 nucleotides match TRBD1. CDR1 WSHSY and CDR2 SAAADI come from the germline V gene. V lost 4 bases and J lost 8; bases outside the gene matches: 5. This CDR3 has 13 amino acids. CDR3 DNA sequence: TGCGCCAGCAGTGTACGGCAGGGGGATGAGCAGTTCTTC. Translating it yields CASSVRQGDEQFF.

This clonotype was seen a few times. The V call is TRBV29-1, the J call TRBJ2-1, with TRBD1 matching over 9 bases. Germline assignment: CDR1 SQVTM and CDR2 ANQGSEA. The CDR3 is 15 amino acids. V gave up 2 bases and J gave up 6 bases; unmatched junction bases: 8. The CDR3 coding sequence is TGCAGCGTTGAACGGGGGGACAGGGTTTTCAATGAGCAGTTCTTC. This sequence encodes CSVERGDRVFNEQFF.

This clonotype was recorded at least ten times. This chain uses TRBV5-6 with TRBJ2-1, with 8 bases matching TRBD2. V lost 1 base, J lost 4 bases, and 4 bases stayed unmatched. The CDR3 has 15 amino acids. Germline values: CDR1 SGHDT, CDR2 YYEEEE. The DNA of the CDR3 is TGTGCCAGCAGCTTGCTCAGCGGGGGTTACAATGAGCAGTTCTTC. Amino acid sequence: CASSLLSGGYNEQFF.

This clonotype has just a few counts. The V call is TRBV6-2 or TRBV6-3, the J call TRBJ2-5; 10 positions match TRBD2. Trimming removed 8 bases from V and 5 bases from J; junction bases left unmatched: 8. The CDR3 consists of 14 residues. Germline values: CDR1 MNHEY, CDR2 SVGEGT. The CDR3 DNA sequence: TGTGCCAGCGGAAAAACTAGCGGGACGGAGACCCAGTACTTC. It encodes CASGKTSGTETQYF.

As DNA, the CDR3 is TGTGCCAGCAGTTTTGACGGGGCGGTCACAGATACGCAGTATTTT. Protein: CASSFDGAVTDTQYF. This rearrangement joins TRBV12-3 or TRBV12-4 to TRBJ2-3, with D possibly being TRBD1 or TRBD2 (5 bases each). V was shortened by 3 bases and J by 2 bases, with 12 bases between the two germline ends. The CDR3 runs to 15 residues.

The sample holds a few counts of this clonotype. The V call is TRBV7-2, the J call TRBJ1-1; the D is unclear. With 5 bases removed from V and 7 bases from J, the gap between germline ends came to 11 bases. Germline V gene lookup returns CDR1 SGHTA and CDR2 FQGNSA. The CDR3 has 12 amino acids. The DNA for the CDR3 is TGTGCCAGCAGCCATAGACCGCTTGAAGCTTTCTTT. Its translation is CASSHRPLEAFF.

The genes are TRBV28 and TRBJ2-3, with 7 bases lining up with TRBD1. This CDR3 is built from 14 residues. Unmatched junction bases numbered 3, after V lost 3 bases and J lost 3 bases. The germline V gene encodes CDR1 MDHEN and CDR2 SYDVKM. This CDR3 reads CASSFPDRTDTQYF. Written as DNA, the CDR3 is TGTGCCAGCAGTTTCCCGGACAGGACAGATACGCAGTATTTT.

This clonotype was counted ten times or more. V usage is TRBV27 and J usage is TRBJ1-5; no definite D call. CDR1 is MNHEY and CDR2 is SMNVEV in the germline V gene (reference sequence). The V and J ends lost 1 base and 2 bases respectively, with 3 bases between them. The CDR3 covers 13 residues. CDR3 amino acids: CASSLFGNQPQHF. The CDR3 DNA is TGTGCCAGCAGTTTATTTGGCAATCAGCCCCAGCATTTT.

This clonotype was counted many times. The chain couples TRBV24-1 to TRBJ1-5, with 7 bases lining up with TRBD1. Trimming removed 10 bases from V and 3 bases from J; junction bases left unmatched: 5. This CDR3 contains 13 residues. The germline V gene has CDR1 KGHDR and CDR2 SFDVKD. The chain's CDR3 is CATSGGYNQPQHF. The CDR3 nucleotides read TGTGCCACTTCAGGGGGTTACAATCAGCCCCAGCATTTT.

The table lists this clonotype with a few counts. The rearrangement links TRBV11-2 to TRBJ2-1; D uncertain. The CDR3 is 19 residues long. Trimming took 0 bases from V and 6 from J, leaving 24 bases between them. Germline V CDR1 and CDR2: SGHAT, FQNNGV. Here the CDR3 reads CASSLEPLRFAPRFNEQFF. The CDR3 coding sequence is TGTGCCAGCAGCTTAGAGCCCCTCAGGTTTGCGCCCCGGTTCAATGAGCAGTTCTTC.

The chain couples TRBV7-8 to TRBJ2-1, with TRBD2 matching 15 bases. CDR1 is SGHVS and CDR2 is FQNEAQ in the germline V gene. The V gene end was trimmed by 3 bases and the J gene end by 9 bases; junction bases not matched to a gene: 6. The CDR3 contains 16 residues. CDR3 nucleotides: TGTGCCAGCAGCTTGGGGACTAGCGGGGGGCGGAGTGAGCAGTTCTTC. Translated: CASSLGTSGGRSEQFF. Filled out from reference TRBV7-8 and TRBJ2-1, the complete variable domain reads GAGVSQSPRYKVAKRGQDVALRCDPISGHVSLFWYQQALGQGPEFLTYFQNEAQLDKSGLPSDRFFAERPEGSVSTLKIQRTQQEDSAVYLCASSLGTSGGRSEQFFGPGTRLTVL.

The genes are TRBV5-1 and TRBJ1-1, with D hard to call. Germline V lookup: CDR1 SGHRS, CDR2 YFSETQ. This CDR3 contains 17 residues. V lost 1 base to trimming and J lost 5 bases, with 21 bases between them. The DNA for the CDR3 is TGCGCCAGCAGCTTGAATCCGCCGTTCACGGACGGTACTGAAGCTTTCTTT. It yields the protein CASSLNPPFTDGTEAFF.

The chain links TRBV24-1 to TRBJ2-5; 9 bases fit TRBD1. Losses at the gene ends were 4 bases for V and 5 bases for J; bases not matched to a gene: 7. Germline CDR1 reads KGHDR; CDR2 reads SFDVKD. This CDR3 has 15 residues. CDR3 sequence: CATSEPTGGWETQYF. CDR3 sequence (DNA): TGTGCCACCAGTGAACCGACAGGGGGATGGGAGACCCAGTACTTC.

The chain uses TRBV28 and TRBJ2-3; TRBD2 might be the D (6 bases). CDR1 is MDHEN and CDR2 is SYDVKM in the germline V gene. V was trimmed by 4 bases and J by 1 base, leaving 18 bases between them. The CDR3 totals 17 residues. The CDR3 spells CASSSSHPSGGTDTQYF. CDR3 nucleotide sequence: TGTGCCAGCAGTTCTTCTCACCCCTCGGGGGGCACAGATACGCAGTATTTT.

This clonotype was found many times. The chain combines TRBV10-3 with TRBJ2-1, with TRBD2 identical over 13 bases. Germline V gives CDR1 ENHRY, CDR2 SYGVKD. The trim removed 2 bases at V and 8 bases at J, leaving 9 bases unmatched. CDR3 length: 17 residues. CDR3 region: CAISEQLAGGPGYEQFF. The CDR3 coding sequence is TGTGCCATCAGTGAGCAACTAGCGGGAGGGCCTGGATATGAGCAGTTCTTC.